These 14 T cell receptor beta chains were all obtained from the same sample, sequenced in a study of blood T cell repertoires in COVID-19. Sequencing used immunoSEQ multiplex PCR; TCRdb keeps in-frame clones, though not all of them. The sample carries about 280,000 clones, under 90% recorded once. What was sequenced was peripheral blood. Receptors were obtained from a man aged 50 to 60 with acute or convalescent COVID-19.

There are a few counts of this clone. The sample has other DNA sequences that encode this CDR3 too. The chain uses TRBV30 and TRBJ2-2, with 9 bases aligning to TRBD2. The V segment lost 3 bases and the J segment 1 base; nucleotides outside the gene matches: 0. The CDR3 sequence is 14 residues long. The germline CDR1 and CDR2 sequences are GTSNPN and SVGIG (reference sequence). This chain's CDR3 is CAWRTSGNTGELFF. The CDR3 DNA reads as TGTGCCTGGAGGACTAGCGGGAACACCGGGGAGCTGTTTTTT.

This clone has just a few counts. The chain recombines TRBV19 with TRBJ2-7, with D tentatively TRBD2 (6 bases). The CDR3 is 18 residues long. Trimming cost V 5 bases and J 0 bases, with 23 bases left between them. The germline CDR1 and CDR2 sequences are LNHDA and SQIVND (reference sequence). This CDR3 reads CASSSQARLASSSYEQYF. As DNA, the CDR3 is TGTGCCAGTAGTTCTCAAGCCCGGCTAGCGTCCAGCTCCTACGAGCAGTACTTC.

The chain is built from TRBV19 and TRBJ1-5, with TRBD1 matching over 11 bases. V was clipped by 7 bases and J by 4 bases; unmatched bases: 3. This CDR3 has 14 residues. The germline V gene has CDR1 LNHDA and CDR2 SQIVND (reference sequence). CDR3 DNA: TGTGCCAGTACAAGGGACAGGGGGAATCAGCCCCAGCATTTT. This encodes CASTRDRGNQPQHF.

This chain connects TRBV9 to TRBJ2-4; 11 bases line up with TRBD1. Germline V CDR1 and CDR2: SGDLS, YYNGEE. The V segment lost 0 bases and the J segment 13 bases; nucleotides outside the gene matches: 3. The CDR3 totals 13 residues. CDR3 loop: CASSVGTGGLQYF. CDR3 sequence (DNA): TGTGCCAGCAGCGTAGGGACAGGGGGCCTCCAGTACTTC. Supplemented by reference TRBV9 and TRBJ2-4, the full variable domain reads DSGVTQTPKHLITATGQRVTLRCSPRSGDLSVYWYQQSLDQGLQFLIQYYNGEERAKGNILERFSAQQFPDLHSELNLSSLELGDSALYFCASSVGTGGLQYFGAGTRLSVL.

The chain recombines TRBV2 with TRBJ2-7, with TRBD2 as a possible D gene (6 bases). The germline gives CDR1 SNHLY, CDR2 FYNNEI. The CDR3 loop spans 12 amino acids. V lost 7 bases to trimming and J lost 4 bases, with 11 bases between them. The CDR3 sequence is CASTGEVYEQYF. DNA of the CDR3: TGTGCCAGCACTGGGGAGGTTTACGAGCAGTACTTC.

This chain connects TRBV9 to TRBJ2-1; 7 bases line up with TRBD1. Trimming took 6 bases from V and 3 from J; bases not matched to a gene: 6. Germline V gives CDR1 SGDLS, CDR2 YYNGEE. This CDR3 spans 14 amino acids. Written as DNA, the CDR3 is TGTGCCAGCAACCCGGGACAGAGCTACAATGAGCAGTTCTTC. Translated, it gives CASNPGQSYNEQFF.

The J gene is TRBJ2-7, the V gene TRBV13; tentatively, D is TRBD2 (5 bases). CDR1 PRHDT and CDR2 FYEKMQ come from the germline V gene (reference sequence). V was shortened by 5 bases and J by 0 bases, with 17 bases between the two germline ends. The CDR3 extends over 16 amino acids. CDR3 nucleotide sequence: TGTGCCAGCAGCCCCTCCCAGACGGGGAGCTCCTACGAGCAGTACTTC. Residues: CASSPSQTGSSYEQYF.

This clone was counted at least ten times. The chain is built from TRBV4-1 and TRBJ1-5; 7 positions agree with TRBD1. The CDR3 sequence is 15 residues long. Germline CDR1 reads MGHRA; CDR2 reads YSYEKL. The V segment lost 0 bases and the J segment 3 bases; nucleotides outside the gene matches: 2. This CDR3 is CASSQEGQNNQPQHF. DNA of the CDR3: TGCGCCAGCAGCCAAGAGGGACAGAACAATCAGCCCCAGCATTTT.

This clone has just one count. The chain has TRBV19 and TRBJ2-7; unclear D gene. Germline V gene data show CDR1 as LNHDA and CDR2 as SQIVND (reference sequence). V was cut by 2 bases and J by 2 bases, with 10 bases left in between. This CDR3 is 14 amino acids long. The CDR3 DNA is TGTGCCAGTAGTATAACCCTGGGCCCCTACGAGCAGTACTTC. Protein sequence: CASSITLGPYEQYF. The entire variable domain, with the rest obtained from reference TRBV19 and TRBJ2-7, is as follows: DGGITQSPKYLFRKEGQNVTLSCEQNLNHDAMYWYRQDPGQGLRLIYYSQIVNDFQKGDIAEGYSVSREKKESFPLTVTSAQKNPTAFYLCASSITLGPYEQYFGPGTRLTVT.

This chain connects TRBV20-1 to TRBJ1-2; D is possibly TRBD1 (5 bases). Germline CDR1 reads DFQATT; CDR2 reads SNEGSKA (reference sequence). V dropped 0 bases and J dropped 7 bases, with 6 bases sitting between them. There are 11 residues in the CDR3. This chain's CDR3 is CSARDRAGYTF. CDR3 nucleotide sequence: TGCAGTGCTAGAGACAGGGCTGGCTACACCTTC.

The rearrangement joins TRBV27 to TRBJ2-7; 12 bases agree with TRBD1. The germline V gene has CDR1 MNHEY and CDR2 SMNVEV (reference sequence). This CDR3 contains 15 residues. The ends lost 3 bases at V and 6 bases at J; junction bases unmatched: 6. The CDR3 sequence: CASSLGGQGASEQYF. In DNA, the CDR3 is TGTGCCAGCAGTTTGGGGGGACAGGGGGCCTCCGAGCAGTACTTC.

The chain links TRBV7-9 to TRBJ2-7; 11 bases agree with TRBD1. The CDR3 length is 16 residues. Losses at the gene ends were 1 base for V and 3 bases for J; bases not matched to a gene: 5. Germline CDR1 and CDR2: SEHNR and FQNEAQ (reference sequence). CDR3 in amino acids: CASSLGTGTGGYEQYF. The CDR3, as DNA: TGTGCCAGCAGCTTAGGTACCGGGACAGGGGGCTACGAGCAGTACTTC.

The V and J genes are TRBV21-1 and TRBJ1-5; TRBD1 is taken as the D call from the table, unchecked against the DNA. TRBV21-1 is labeled a pseudogene. The CDR3 sequence is 14 residues long. CDR3 residues: CASSPDSLNQPQHF. CDR3 nucleotides: TGTGCCAGCTCCCCGGACAGCCTTAATCAGCCCCAGCATTTT.

This rearrangement joins TRBV6-5 to TRBJ1-2; D is possibly TRBD1 (6 bases). The ends were cut back, 2 bases at V and 5 bases at J, with 15 bases in the middle. The CDR3 contains 15 residues. Germline V CDR1 and CDR2: MNHEY, SVGAGI. The CDR3 coding sequence is TGTGCCAGCAGTTACGCGAGGGACACCCAATATGGCTACACCTTC. Residues: CASSYARDTQYGYTF.